Sequencing of this TCR beta chain was carried out in a study of blood T cell repertoires in COVID-19. About the research overall: Acute and convalescent COVID-19 specimens originated in the United States, Italy and Spain. From T cells, B-cell-depleted T cells, or PBMCs came the material, which was cDNA or gDNA.

Original methodology: Amplification with reference gene primers provided the estimates of nucleated cell counts. The repertoire was sequenced with immunoSEQ multiplex PCR; TCRdb's copy has only in-frame clones and lacks some. V, J and clone size are taken as reported in that table, and D and trimming were inferred from the DNA itself. Among about 270,000 clones listed, roughly four fifths were seen once. The CDR3 totals 14 residues. The germline V and J ends were trimmed by 0 bases and 8 bases, with 13 bases remaining between them. Germline V gives CDR1 MGHRA, CDR2 YSYEKL. The V call is TRBV4-1, the J call TRBJ1-2; D is possibly TRBD1 (6 bases). The origin of this receptor is a woman aged 45 to 65 who had recovered from COVID-19. The sequencing sample was made of peripheral blood. The CDR3 loop reads CASSQDVRGRGYTF. The CDR3, as DNA: TGCGCCAGCAGCCAAGATGTCAGGGGACGCGGCTACACCTTC.